This T cell receptor beta chain was sequenced during a study of monozygotic twins with inflammatory bowel disease. Study-wide results and caveats: Lower sharing of clonotypes with other individuals was seen in IBD patients than in healthy twins. This was most marked in patients showing signs of disease activity.

Details on this clonotype: Its antigen is not identified.

The germline CDR1 and CDR2 sequences are SGHDN and FVKESK. There are 13 residues in the CDR3. TCRdb re-analyzed the 5' RACE reads; it lists each CDR3 protein once, without DNA. Its listing shows around 380,000 distinct CDR3 sequences. This TCR was sampled from a human donor with ulcerative colitis or Crohn's disease, or a healthy co-twin of an affected twin (not recorded which). The sequencing sample was made of blood. The rearrangement joins TRBV14 to TRBJ1-1. The CDR3 is CASSQVVTSRAFF.